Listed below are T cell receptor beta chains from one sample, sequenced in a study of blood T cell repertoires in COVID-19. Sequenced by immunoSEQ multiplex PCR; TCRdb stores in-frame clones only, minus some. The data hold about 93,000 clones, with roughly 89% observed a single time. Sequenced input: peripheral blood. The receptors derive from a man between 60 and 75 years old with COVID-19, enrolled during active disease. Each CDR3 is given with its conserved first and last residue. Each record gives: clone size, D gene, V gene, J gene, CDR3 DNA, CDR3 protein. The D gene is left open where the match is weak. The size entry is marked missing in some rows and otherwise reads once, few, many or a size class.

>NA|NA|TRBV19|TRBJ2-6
TGTGCCAGTAGTAAACAGGCCACCAACTCTGGGGCCAACGTCCTGACTTTC
CASSKQATNSGANVLTF
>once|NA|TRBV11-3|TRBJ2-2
TGTGCCAGCAGCTTAGGAGGGAACACCGGGGAGCTGTTTTTT
CASSLGGNTGELFF
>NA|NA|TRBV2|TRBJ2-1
TGTGCCAGCACCACCGGGAGCGGGCCCTCCTACAATGAGCAGTTCTTC
CASTTGSGPSYNEQFF
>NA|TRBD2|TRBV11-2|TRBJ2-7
TGTGCCAGCAGCCCCGGGACTAGCAGCTACGAGCAGTACTTC
CASSPGTSSYEQYF
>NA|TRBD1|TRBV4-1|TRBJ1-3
TGCGCCAGCAGCCAAGAACAGGGGTCTGAATCTGGAAACACCATATATTTT
CASSQEQGSESGNTIYF
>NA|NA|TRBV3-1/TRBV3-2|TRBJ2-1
TGTGCCAGCAGCCAAGGACGAAGGGGGGGCCAGTCGTACAATGAGCAGTTCTTC
CASSQGRRGGQSYNEQFF
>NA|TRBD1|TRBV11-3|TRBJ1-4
TGTGCCAGCAGCCTGAACAGGGGGGGCTATGAAAAACTGTTTTTT
CASSLNRGGYEKLFF
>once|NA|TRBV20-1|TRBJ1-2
TGCAGTGCAAGGGGAGGTGGCTACACCTTC
CSARGGGYTF
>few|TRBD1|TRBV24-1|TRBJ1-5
TGTGCCACCAGTGATGCCGGGACAGCGAGTAATCAGCCCCAGCATTTT
CATSDAGTASNQPQHF
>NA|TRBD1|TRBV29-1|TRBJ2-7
TGCAGCGGGGGACAGGGCAACGAGCAGTACTTC
CSGGQGNEQYF
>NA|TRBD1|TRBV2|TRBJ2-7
TGTGCCAGCACCCCTAGGACAGGGCCCCCTAAGGAGCAGTACTTC
CASTPRTGPPKEQYF
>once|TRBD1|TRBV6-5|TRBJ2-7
TGTGCCAGCAGTTCGAGGGACAGGGGAAACGAGCAGTACTTC
CASSSRDRGNEQYF
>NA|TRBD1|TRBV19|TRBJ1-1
TGTGCCAGTAGTAGGACAGGGACGTTGGCTGAAGCTTTCTTT
CASSRTGTLAEAFF
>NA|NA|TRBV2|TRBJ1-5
TGTGCCAGCAGTGAGGCGGCAACCATTATTCAGCCCCAGCATTTT
CASSEAATIIQPQHF
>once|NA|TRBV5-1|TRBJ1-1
TGCGCCAGCAGCTCGACGGGGAACACTGAAGCTTTCTTT
CASSSTGNTEAFF
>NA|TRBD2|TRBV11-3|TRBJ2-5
TGTGCCAGCAGCTTGGTAGCGGGGAAAGAGACCCAGTACTTC
CASSLVAGKETQYF
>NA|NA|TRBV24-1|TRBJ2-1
TGTGCCACCCGGGGTGGGTTGGGAGACAATGAGCAGTTCTTC
CATRGGLGDNEQFF
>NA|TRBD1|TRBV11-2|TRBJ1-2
TGTGCCAGCAGCGCCCTTACAGGGGTGAGCTTCGGCTACACCTTC
CASSALTGVSFGYTF
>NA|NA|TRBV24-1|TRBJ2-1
TGTGCCACCAGTGATTTGCCTGCGGGAAATACCTACAATGAGCAGTTCTTC
CATSDLPAGNTYNEQFF
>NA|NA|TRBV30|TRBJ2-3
TGTGCCTGGAGTGTAAACCGGGGCACAGATACGCAGTATTTT
CAWSVNRGTDTQYF
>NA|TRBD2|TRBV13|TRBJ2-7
TGTGCCAGCAGCTTAGGACGGGAGGGCCCCGAGCAGTACTTC
CASSLGREGPEQYF
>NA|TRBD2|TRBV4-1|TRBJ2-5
TGCGCCAGCAGCCAAGCCCCACGACCGACTAGCGGGAAGGTGCGAGAGACCCAGTACTTC
CASSQAPRPTSGKVRETQYF
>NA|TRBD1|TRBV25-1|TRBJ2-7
TGTGCCAGCAGTGATTCGGGGACAGGGACCTACGAGCAGTACTTC
CASSDSGTGTYEQYF
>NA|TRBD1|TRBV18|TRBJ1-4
TGTGCCAGCTCACCGGACAGGGGGGTTGAAAAACTGTTTTTT
CASSPDRGVEKLFF
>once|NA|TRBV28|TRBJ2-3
TGTGCCAGCAGTGGACTCCCTCCTAACACAGATACGCAGTATTTT
CASSGLPPNTDTQYF
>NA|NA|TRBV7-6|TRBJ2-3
TGTGCCAGCAGCTTAGGCCTAGCGATGGGCACAGATACGCAGTATTTT
CASSLGLAMGTDTQYF
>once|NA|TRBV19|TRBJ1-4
TGTGCCAGTAGTATAAGGGAGGATGAAAAACTGTTTTTT
CASSIREDEKLFF
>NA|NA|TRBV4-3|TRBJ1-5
TGCGCCAGCAGCCAAGACCTTTGGGGGGGCGCGAGTCAGCCCCAGCATTTT
CASSQDLWGGASQPQHF
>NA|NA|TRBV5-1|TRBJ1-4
TGCGCCAGCAGCTTGAGTTGGGTCAGGGAAAAACTGTTTTTT
CASSLSWVREKLFF
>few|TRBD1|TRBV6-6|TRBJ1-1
TGTGCCAGCAGTTTCCGACAGGGGGCGAACACTGAAGCTTTCTTT
CASSFRQGANTEAFF
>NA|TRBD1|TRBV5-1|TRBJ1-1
TGCGCCAGCAGCTTGGGAGAGGGGGCGGCTGAAGCTTTCTTT
CASSLGEGAAEAFF
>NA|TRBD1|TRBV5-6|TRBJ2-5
TGTGCCAGCAGCTTAAACAGGGGAGAGACCCAGTACTTC
CASSLNRGETQYF
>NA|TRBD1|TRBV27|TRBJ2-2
TGTGCCAGCAGTTTTTTTACAGGGGGTGCCGGGGAGCTGTTTTTT
CASSFFTGGAGELFF
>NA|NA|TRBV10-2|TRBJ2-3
TGCGCCAGCAGCCCATCCGGAGATACGCAGTATTTT
CASSPSGDTQYF
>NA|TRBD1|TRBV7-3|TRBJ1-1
TGTGCCAGCAGCTCCGGACAGGGAGGAAGCACTGAAGCTTTCTTT
CASSSGQGGSTEAFF
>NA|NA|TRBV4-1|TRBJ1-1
TGCGCCAGCAGCCGAGCAGGGCAGAGTGAAGCTTTCTTT
CASSRAGQSEAFF
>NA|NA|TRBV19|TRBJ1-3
TGTGCCAGTAGTATGCAGGGAAACACCATATATTTT
CASSMQGNTIYF
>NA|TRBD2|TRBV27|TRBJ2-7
TGTGCCAGCAGTTCCGCTAGCGGGTCAACCTACGAGCAGTACTTC
CASSSASGSTYEQYF
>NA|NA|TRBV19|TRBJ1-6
TGTGCCAGTAGTATGGGAGGGACCCCGAATTCACCCCTCCACTTT
CASSMGGTPNSPLHF
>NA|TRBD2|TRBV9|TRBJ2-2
TGTGCCAGCCGGGGAGGGCTAAACACCGGGGAGCTGTTTTTT
CASRGGLNTGELFF
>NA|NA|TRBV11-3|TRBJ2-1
TGTGCCAGCAGCTTCGGGAATTACAATGAGCAGTTCTTC
CASSFGNYNEQFF
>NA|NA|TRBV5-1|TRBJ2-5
TGCGCCAGCAGCTCTGATCGATTTGCGGGCTACCATCAAGAGACCCAGTACTTC
CASSSDRFAGYHQETQYF
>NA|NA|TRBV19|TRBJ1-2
TGTGCCAGTCGGGTCCACTATGGCTACACCTTC
CASRVHYGYTF
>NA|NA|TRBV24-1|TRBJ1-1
TGTGCCACCAGTGATGCAACGGGGGTATCTGAAGCTTTCTTT
CATSDATGVSEAFF
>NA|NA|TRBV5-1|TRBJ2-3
TGCGCCAGCAGCCGAGCCAGGGGAGGGACAGATACGCAGTATTTT
CASSRARGGTDTQYF
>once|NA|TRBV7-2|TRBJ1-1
TGTGCCAGCAGCGCACAATTACAGGCGGGGAGCACTGAAGCTTTCTTT
CASSAQLQAGSTEAFF
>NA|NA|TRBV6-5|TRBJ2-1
TGTGCCAGTTATAACAGGTACAATGAGCAGTTCTTC
CASYNRYNEQFF
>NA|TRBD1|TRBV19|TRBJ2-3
TGTGCCAGTAGTACGGGACAGGGGGCTGATACGCAGTATTTT
CASSTGQGADTQYF
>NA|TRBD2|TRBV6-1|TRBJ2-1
TGTGCCAGCAGTGAAGCGCGCCTGACTAGCGGGGGTCCCGCTCGCTACAATGAGCAGTTCTTC
CASSEARLTSGGPARYNEQFF
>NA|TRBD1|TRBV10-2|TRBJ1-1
TGCGCCAGCAGGACAGGGAGCTCGAACACTGAAGCTTTCTTT
CASRTGSSNTEAFF
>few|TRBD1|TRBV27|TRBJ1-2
TGTGCCAGCAGTCTAACAGGGGTAGGCTACACCTTC
CASSLTGVGYTF
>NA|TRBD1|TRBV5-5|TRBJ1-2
TGTGCGAGCAGCGAAAACCAGGGGGCGCAAGGCTACACCTTC
CASSENQGAQGYTF
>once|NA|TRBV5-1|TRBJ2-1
TGCGCCTCCGGCCCCTTAGCGGAAAAGTCCTACAATGAGCAGTTCTTC
CASGPLAEKSYNEQFF